The 9 T cell receptor beta chains below all came from one sample that was sequenced in a study of OX40 agonist ivuxolimab in advanced cancers. This table comes from immunoSEQ multiplex PCR, and its TCRdb copy is limited to in-frame clones, with some not included. This sample has over 10,000 clones, with 90% found just once. Sequenced here: CD4+ or CD8+ T cells sorted from blood, sampled in a trial of the OX40 agonist ivuxolimab. The receptors originated from an adult with an advanced solid tumor such as melanoma, head and neck, liver or kidney cancer.

This rearrangement joins TRBV4-3 to TRBJ2-2; no clear D gene. The V end lost 4 bases, the J end lost 9 bases, and 12 bases lay between the germline ends. Germline V lookup: CDR1 LGHNA, CDR2 YSLEER. This CDR3 has 13 residues. CDR3 in amino acids: CASSLGLDRELFF. The CDR3 DNA is TGCGCCAGCAGCCTCGGGCTAGATCGGGAGCTGTTTTTT.

The genes are TRBV4-1 and TRBJ2-1, with D possibly called TRBD1 or TRBD2 (6 bases each). The length of the CDR3 is 12 residues. Germline CDR1 and CDR2: MGHRA and YSYEKL. Trimming took off 4 bases at V and 7 bases at J, with 8 bases between the two ends. The CDR3 reads CASSRGGNEQFF. In DNA form, the CDR3 reads TGCGCCAGCAGCCGAGGGGGGAATGAGCAGTTCTTC.

The chain uses TRBV6-5 and TRBJ2-7; TRBD2 might be the D (5 bases). The V end was cut by 2 bases, the J end by 6 bases, with 8 bases between. In germline, CDR1 is MNHEY, CDR2 SVGAGI. The CDR3 contains 12 residues. Written as DNA, the CDR3 is TGTGCCAGCAGTTACGAGGGCTTCGAGCAGTACTTC. Its protein product is CASSYEGFEQYF.

The chain carries TRBV5-1 and TRBJ2-3; D is tentatively TRBD1 or TRBD2 (5 bases each). This CDR3 is built from 16 residues. CDR1 is SGHRS, CDR2 YFSETQ, per germline. V lost 5 bases to trimming and J lost 4 bases, with 20 bases between them. CDR3 sequence: CASRYDPGTWADTQYF. The CDR3 DNA reads TGCGCCAGCAGATACGATCCCGGGACCTGGGCAGATACGCAGTATTTT.

The rearrangement links TRBV5-6 to TRBJ2-3; D is unclear. Deletions cut 2 bases from V and 7 bases from J, with 5 bases between. Germline V gene sequence: CDR1 SGHDT, CDR2 YYEEEE. There are 11 residues in the CDR3. Here the CDR3 reads CASSFRNTQYF. The DNA for the CDR3 is TGTGCCAGCAGCTTTAGAAATACGCAGTATTTT. The full variable domain, its missing parts supplied by reference TRBV5-6 and TRBJ2-3, is DAGVTQSPTHLIKTRGQQVTLRCSPKSGHDTVSWYQQALGQGPQFIFQYYEEEERQRGNFPDRFSGHQFPNYSSELNVNALLLGDSALYLCASSFRNTQYFGPGTRLTVL.

Here the CDR3 DNA reads TGCGCCAGCAGTGAGTCGGGGACCCAGTACTTC. Its protein is CASSESGTQYF. This chain links TRBV10-1 with TRBJ2-5; unclear D gene. CDR3 length: 11 amino acids. The V end lost 0 bases, the J end lost 7 bases, and 3 bases lay between the germline ends. In germline, CDR1 is WNHNN, CDR2 SYGVQD (reference sequence).

The rearrangement joins TRBV4-1 to TRBJ1-2, with 9 bases that match TRBD1. CDR3 length: 16 residues. CDR1 is MGHRA, CDR2 YSYEKL, per germline. J was trimmed by 7 bases and V by 0 bases; bases with no gene match: 9. This CDR3 is CASSQDPGQGWFGYTF. The DNA for the CDR3 is TGCGCCAGCAGCCAAGATCCGGGACAGGGCTGGTTTGGCTACACCTTC.

Only a few counts were recorded for this clone. The chain recombines TRBV27 with TRBJ2-3, with D possibly TRBD2 on 6 matching bases. CDR1 MNHEY and CDR2 SMNVEV come from the germline V gene (reference sequence). The CDR3 loop spans 12 amino acids. The V end was cut by 3 bases, the J end by 8 bases, with 9 bases between. CDR3 bases: TGTGCCAGCAGTTTCGGGGGACGTACGCAGTATTTT. Translation: CASSFGGRTQYF.

The CDR3 is CASSLRRSGNQPQHF. The CDR3 coding sequence is TGTGCCAGCAGTTTACGGCGATCAGGCAATCAGCCCCAGCATTTT. The chain couples TRBV27 to TRBJ1-5; D call uncertain. Deletions cut 2 bases from V and 2 bases from J, with 10 bases between. The CDR3 extends over 15 amino acids. Germline CDR1 MNHEY, CDR2 SMNVEV (reference sequence).